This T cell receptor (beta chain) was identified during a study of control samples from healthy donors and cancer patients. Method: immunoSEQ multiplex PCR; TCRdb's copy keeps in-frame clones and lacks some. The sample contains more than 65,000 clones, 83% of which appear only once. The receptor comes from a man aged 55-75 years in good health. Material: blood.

For the CDR3, the DNA is TGTGCCAGCAGCGAGCGTAATTCAGGGGAGCAGTACTTC. It is translated as CASSERNSGEQYF. This sequence joins TRBV11-3 and TRBJ2-7, with D possibly being TRBD1 (5 bases). Trimming took 5 bases from V and 7 from J, leaving 15 bases between them. The CDR3 consists of 13 residues. Germline CDR1 and CDR2: SGHNT and YENEEA. The full variable domain, completed using reference TRBV11-3 and TRBJ2-7, is EAGVVQSPRYKIIEKKQPVAFWCNPISGHNTLYWYLQNLGQGPELLIRYENEEAVDDSQLPKDRFSAERLKGVDSTLKIQPAELGDSAVYLCASSERNSGEQYFGPGTRLTVT.